Shown below are 2 T cell receptor beta chains from a single sample sequenced in a study of T cells in Graves' hyperthyroidism and ophthalmopathy. Amplification of TCR beta CDR3 regions used RNA as the template. Carried out on the TCR CDR3, a first-round RT-PCR used the HTBI primer set. TCRdb independently ran MiXCR on the multiplex PCR reads; one entry per CDR3 protein. The sample lists hundreds of thousands of distinct CDR3 sequences; 14% were seen once. Sequenced: blood. The receptors were gathered from a woman between 18 and 30 years old with Graves' hyperthyroidism.

In its sample, this clonotype was seen many times. The rearrangement links TRBV7-8 to TRBJ2-7; TRBD2 might be the D (6 bases). Germline V gene data show CDR1 as SGHVS and CDR2 as FQNEAQ. V lost 5 bases, J lost 2 bases, and 16 bases lay in between. CDR3 length: 15 residues. CDR3 protein: CASSPLSGGAYEQYF. The CDR3 DNA sequence: TGTGCCAGCAGCCCCCTTTCGGGCGGGGCCTACGAGCAGTACTTC. Complete variable domain (other parts from reference TRBV7-8 and TRBJ2-7): GAGVSQSPRYKVAKRGQDVALRCDPISGHVSLFWYQQALGQGPEFLTYFQNEAQLDKSGLPSDRFFAERPEGSVSTLKIQRTQQEDSAVYLCASSPLSGGAYEQYFGPGTRLTVT.

This rearrangement joins TRBV14 to TRBJ1-4, with D perhaps TRBD1 (6 bases). V lost 3 bases and J 4 bases, leaving 9 bases between the germline ends. From germline, CDR1 is SGHDN and CDR2 FVKESK. The CDR3 loop spans 14 amino acids. The CDR3 coding sequence is TGTGCCAGCAGCCACGACAGGAATAATGAAAAACTGTTTTTT. Amino acid sequence: CASSHDRNNEKLFF.